Following are 19 T cell receptor beta chains from one sample sequenced in a study of response to subunit inactivated influenza vaccine. TCRdb called the RT-PCR reads again in MiXCR, with one record for every CDR3 protein. The data show around 790,000 distinct CDR3 sequences, 21% seen once. Sequenced here: PBMCs from blood, sampled more than 4 days after vaccination. The receptors shown here come from a man between 45 and 60 years old who received an inactivated influenza vaccine.

This rearrangement joins TRBV10-3 to TRBJ1-4; 7 nucleotides align to TRBD1. V trimming: 3 bases; J trimming: 4 bases; junction bases outside the gene matches: 2. CDR1 is ENHRY, CDR2 SYGVKD, per germline. The CDR3 has 14 residues. CDR3 amino acids: CAISDSGGNEKLFF. The CDR3 DNA reads TGTGCCATCAGTGATTCAGGGGGTAATGAAAAACTGTTTTTT.

V is TRBV27 and J is TRBJ1-6; TRBD1 aligns across 8 bases. Germline CDR1 MNHEY, CDR2 SMNVEV (reference sequence). This CDR3 has 14 amino acids. V lost 3 bases, J lost 13 bases, and 8 bases stayed unmatched. CDR3 sequence reads: CASSLVPGGSPLHF. CDR3 nucleotides: TGTGCCAGCAGTTTGGTCCCAGGGGGCAGTCCCCTCCACTTT.

This clonotype turned up a few times. The rearrangement joins TRBV20-1 to TRBJ2-5; the D call may be TRBD1 or TRBD2 (5 bases each). The length of the CDR3 is 15 residues. In germline, CDR1 is DFQATT, CDR2 SNEGSKA (reference sequence). V gave up 0 bases and J gave up 3 bases, with 14 bases separating them. CDR3 coding DNA: TGCAGTGCTAGAGATCGGGACCGGGGTGAAGAGACCCAGTACTTC. Translation: CSARDRDRGEETQYF.

The chain employs TRBV5-1 and TRBJ1-1, with TRBD1 identical over 7 bases. The length of the CDR3 is 14 residues. The germline CDR1 and CDR2 sequences are SGHRS and YFSETQ. With 1 base clipped from V and 4 bases from J, the junction kept 4 bases outside the gene matches. Here the CDR3 DNA reads TGCGCCAGCAGCTTGACAGGGGAGGGCACTGAAGCTTTCTTT. This gives the protein CASSLTGEGTEAFF.

This chain joins TRBV2 and TRBJ2-7, with D tentatively TRBD2 (5 bases). Looked up from germline, CDR1 is SNHLY and CDR2 is FYNNEI. Trimming removed 6 bases at V and 9 bases at J, with 21 bases between. The CDR3 is 14 amino acids. CDR3 nucleotides: TGTGCCAGCAGGTGGACTGGGGTCCTAACGACGCAGTACTTC. Translating it yields CASRWTGVLTTQYF.

The chain has TRBV5-1 and TRBJ1-1; perhaps TRBD1 as D (5 bases). Trimming took off 4 bases at V and 3 bases at J, with 13 bases between the two ends. The CDR3 has 14 residues. Germline V gene data show CDR1 as SGHRS and CDR2 as YFSETQ. The CDR3 here is CASSLDSRHTEAFF. CDR3 DNA: TGCGCCAGCAGCCTAGACAGTCGGCACACTGAAGCTTTCTTT.

This clonotype was found a few times. The chain couples TRBV12-5 to TRBJ2-3, with TRBD2 identical over 10 bases. V lost 0 bases to trimming and J lost 3 bases; unmatched junction nucleotides: 3. The CDR3 contains 16 residues. The V gene's germline CDR1 is LGHNT and CDR2 FRNRAP. The CDR3 region has the DNA TGTGCTAGTGGTTTGGTAATAGCGGGAGGAACAGATACGCAGTATTTT. Translating it yields CASGLVIAGGTDTQYF.

The chain combines TRBV20-1 with TRBJ2-1; a weak D match, TRBD1 (6 bases). CDR1 DFQATT and CDR2 SNEGSKA come from the germline V gene (reference sequence). CDR3 size: 14 residues. V lost 2 bases, J lost 6 bases, and 14 bases lay in between. Here the CDR3 DNA reads TGCAGTGCTAGAACCCGGGACAATGGCAATGAGCAGTTCTTC. Amino acid sequence: CSARTRDNGNEQFF.

In the case of this clonotype: It is unclear where the CDR3 begins or ends on the DNA, so no DNA is shown, and the CDR3 is as TCRdb lists it. The V gene is TRBV7-2, the J gene TRBJ1-1; the D call in the table, TRBD1, was not verified against the DNA. The CDR3 totals 15 residues, both ends included. CDR1 and CDR2 from the germline V gene are SGHTA and FQGNSA. The CDR3 loop is CASSLVGGGNTEALF.

The chain employs TRBV19 and TRBJ2-1; D perhaps matches TRBD1 (6 bases). Germline V gives CDR1 LNHDA, CDR2 SQIVND (reference sequence). V was clipped by 3 bases and J by 8 bases, with 14 bases between them. The CDR3 runs 14 residues. The CDR3 is CASSIGSRGYEQFF. The CDR3 DNA is TGTGCCAGTAGTATCGGCTCCAGGGGCTATGAGCAGTTCTTC.

This clonotype turned up a few times. The chain combines TRBV29-1 with TRBJ1-1, with D possibly matching TRBD1 (5 bases). V was shortened by 3 bases and J by 4 bases, with 9 bases between the two germline ends. This CDR3 spans 12 amino acids. The V gene's germline CDR1 is SQVTM and CDR2 ANQGSEA. CDR3 nucleotides: TGCAGCGTTGAGAGGGGAGTCACTGAAGCTTTCTTT. Its protein product is CSVERGVTEAFF. The entire variable domain, with the rest obtained from reference TRBV29-1 and TRBJ1-1, is as follows: SAVISQKPSRDICQRGTSLTIQCQVDSQVTMMFWYRQQPGQSLTLIATANQGSEATYESGFVIDKFPISRPNLTFSTLTVSNMSPEDSSIYLCSVERGVTEAFFGQGTRLTVV.

V and J are TRBV27 and TRBJ2-1; D is unresolved. In germline, CDR1 is MNHEY, CDR2 SMNVEV (reference sequence). Deletions cut 2 bases from V and 5 bases from J, with 13 bases between. The CDR3 is 15 residues long. CDR3 amino acids: CASSLRWVLNNEQFF. The CDR3 region has the DNA TGTGCCAGCAGTTTACGGTGGGTTTTAAACAATGAGCAGTTCTTC.

This clonotype showed up many times. J is TRBJ1-2 and V is TRBV20-1; no definite D call. V was shortened by 7 bases and J by 0 bases, with 9 bases between the two germline ends. The CDR3 has 12 residues. Germline CDR1 DFQATT, CDR2 SNEGSKA (reference sequence). CDR3 DNA: TGCAGTGACAGACGGACTAACTATGGCTACACCTTC. Protein: CSDRRTNYGYTF.

This clonotype showed up many times. The chain links TRBV12-3 or TRBV12-4 to TRBJ2-5; D not resolved. Deletions cut 5 bases from V and 1 base from J, with 11 bases between. This CDR3 comprises 14 residues. CDR3 residues: CASSPRATQETQYF. CDR3 nucleotides: TGTGCCAGCAGTCCCCGGGCAACCCAAGAGACCCAGTACTTC.

This clonotype occurred a few times. The V call is TRBV6-1, the J call TRBJ2-5; a possible D gene is TRBD1 (5 bases). In germline, CDR1 is MNHNS, CDR2 SASEGT. The CDR3 has 15 residues. Between the trimmed V and J ends, which lost 6 bases and 0 bases, there was a span of 14 bases. The CDR3 DNA reads as TGTGCCAGCAGAATGTTCACAGGCGACCAAGAGACCCAGTACTTC. It is translated as CASRMFTGDQETQYF.

The V call is TRBV6-5, the J call TRBJ1-1; D gene uncertain. Deletions cut 0 bases from V and 4 bases from J, with 15 bases between. Germline values: CDR1 MNHEY, CDR2 SVGAGI. There are 16 residues in the CDR3. This CDR3 is CASSYSRVGVATEAFF. The CDR3 bases are TGTGCCAGCAGTTACTCGAGAGTCGGGGTGGCCACTGAAGCTTTCTTT.

This clonotype turned up a few times. The CDR3 spells CSARGQGDIQYF. CDR3 DNA: TGCAGTGCTAGAGGTCAGGGAGACATTCAGTACTTC. The V gene is TRBV20-1, the J gene TRBJ2-4, with D perhaps given as TRBD1 or TRBD2 (5 bases each). V shed 1 base and J shed 8 bases, with 9 bases lying between them. Germline values: CDR1 DFQATT, CDR2 SNEGSKA (reference sequence). CDR3 length: 12 residues.

V gene TRBV12-3 or TRBV12-4 combines with J gene TRBJ2-5, with D maybe TRBD2 (6 bases). The CDR3 length is 13 residues. V was trimmed by 6 bases and J by 2 bases, leaving 10 bases between them. CDR3: CASREGIQETQYF. In nucleotides, the CDR3 is TGTGCCAGCAGGGAGGGGATACAAGAGACCCAGTACTTC.

The chain carries TRBV6-2 or TRBV6-3 and TRBJ2-1; a possible D gene is TRBD2 (6 bases). Germline V gene lookup returns CDR1 MNHEY and CDR2 SVGEGT. This CDR3 is 12 amino acids long. Trimming pared 8 bases from V and 6 bases from J, leaving 11 bases between. CDR3 amino acids: CASRLTSNEQFF. The CDR3, as DNA: TGTGCCAGCCGCCTGACTAGCAATGAGCAGTTCTTC.